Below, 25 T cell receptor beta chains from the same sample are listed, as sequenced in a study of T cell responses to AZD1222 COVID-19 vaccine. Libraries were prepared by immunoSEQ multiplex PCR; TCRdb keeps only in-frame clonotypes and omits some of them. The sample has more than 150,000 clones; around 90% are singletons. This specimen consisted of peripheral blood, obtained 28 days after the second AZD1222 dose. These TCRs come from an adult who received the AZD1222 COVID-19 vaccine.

CDR3 coding DNA: TGTGCCAGCAGCTTGGAGTCAAGTGGACCCCTCCACTTT. It specifies CASSLESSGPLHF. The chain is built from TRBV11-2 and TRBJ1-6; unclear D gene. Germline V gives CDR1 SGHAT, CDR2 FQNNGV. V was clipped by 3 bases and J by 12 bases, with 12 bases between them. This CDR3 has 13 amino acids. Supplemented by reference TRBV11-2 and TRBJ1-6, the full variable domain reads EAGVAQSPRYKIIEKRQSVAFWCNPISGHATLYWYQQILGQGPKLLIQFQNNGVVDDSQLPKDRFSAERLKGVDSTLKIQPAKLEDSAVYLCASSLESSGPLHFGNGTRLTVT.

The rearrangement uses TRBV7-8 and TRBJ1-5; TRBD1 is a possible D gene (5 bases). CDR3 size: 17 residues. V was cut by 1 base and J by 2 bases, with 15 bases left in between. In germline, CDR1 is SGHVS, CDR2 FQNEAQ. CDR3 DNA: TGTGCCAGCAGCTTAGAGGTTCGGGGGTCGGGCAATCAGCCCCAGCATTTT. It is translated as CASSLEVRGSGNQPQHF.

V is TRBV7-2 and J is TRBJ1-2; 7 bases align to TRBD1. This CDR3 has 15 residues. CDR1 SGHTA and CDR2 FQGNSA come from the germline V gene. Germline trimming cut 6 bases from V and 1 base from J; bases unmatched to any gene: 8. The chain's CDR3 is CASSSSGTDNYGYTF. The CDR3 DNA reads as TGTGCCAGCAGTTCTTCCGGGACAGATAACTATGGCTACACCTTC.

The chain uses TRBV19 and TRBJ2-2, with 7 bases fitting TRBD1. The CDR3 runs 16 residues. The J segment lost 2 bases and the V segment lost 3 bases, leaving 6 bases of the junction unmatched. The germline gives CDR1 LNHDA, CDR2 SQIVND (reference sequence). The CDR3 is CASSISGTVNTGELFF. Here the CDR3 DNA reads TGTGCCAGTAGTATTTCCGGGACAGTTAACACCGGGGAGCTGTTTTTT. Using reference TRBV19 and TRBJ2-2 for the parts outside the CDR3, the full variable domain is DGGITQSPKYLFRKEGQNVTLSCEQNLNHDAMYWYRQDPGQGLRLIYYSQIVNDFQKGDIAEGYSVSREKKESFPLTVTSAQKNPTAFYLCASSISGTVNTGELFFGEGSRLTVL.

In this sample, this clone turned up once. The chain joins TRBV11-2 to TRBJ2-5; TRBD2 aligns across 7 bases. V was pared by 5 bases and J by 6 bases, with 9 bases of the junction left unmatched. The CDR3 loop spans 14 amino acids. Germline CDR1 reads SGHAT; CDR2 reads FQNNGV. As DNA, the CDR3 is TGTGCCAGCAGCCCCCTTCAGGGAGGGCAGACCCAGTACTTC. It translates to CASSPLQGGQTQYF. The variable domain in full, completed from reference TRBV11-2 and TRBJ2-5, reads EAGVAQSPRYKIIEKRQSVAFWCNPISGHATLYWYQQILGQGPKLLIQFQNNGVVDDSQLPKDRFSAERLKGVDSTLKIQPAKLEDSAVYLCASSPLQGGQTQYFGPGTRLLVL.

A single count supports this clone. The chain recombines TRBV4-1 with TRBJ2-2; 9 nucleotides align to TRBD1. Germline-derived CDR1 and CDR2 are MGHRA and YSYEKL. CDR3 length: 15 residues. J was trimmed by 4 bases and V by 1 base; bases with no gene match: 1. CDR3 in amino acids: CASSQGDRVTGELFF. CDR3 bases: TGCGCCAGCAGCCAAGGGGACAGGGTCACCGGGGAGCTGTTTTTT.

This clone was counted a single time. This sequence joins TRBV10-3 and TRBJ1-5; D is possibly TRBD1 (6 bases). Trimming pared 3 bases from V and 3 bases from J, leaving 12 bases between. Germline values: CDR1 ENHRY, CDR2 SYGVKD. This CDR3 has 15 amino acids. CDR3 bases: TGTGCCATCAGTGACCCCGGACAGTACAATCAGCCCCAGCATTTT. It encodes CAISDPGQYNQPQHF.

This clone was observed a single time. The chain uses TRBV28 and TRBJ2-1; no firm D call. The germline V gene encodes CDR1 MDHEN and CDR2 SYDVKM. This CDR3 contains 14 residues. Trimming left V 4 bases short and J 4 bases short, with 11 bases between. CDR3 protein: CASSYQNLYNEQFF. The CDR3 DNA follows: TGTGCCAGCAGTTACCAGAACCTATACAATGAGCAGTTCTTC.

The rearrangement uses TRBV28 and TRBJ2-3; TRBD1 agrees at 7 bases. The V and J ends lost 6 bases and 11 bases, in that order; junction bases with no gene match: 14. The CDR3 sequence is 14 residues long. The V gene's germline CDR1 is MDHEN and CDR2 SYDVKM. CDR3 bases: TGTGCCAGCAGCAAATCCGGGACAGTCTTTTGGCAGTATTTT. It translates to CASSKSGTVFWQYF. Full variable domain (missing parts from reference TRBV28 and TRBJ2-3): DVKVTQSSRYLVKRTGEKVFLECVQDMDHENMFWYRQDPGLGLRLIYFSYDVKMKEKGDIPEGYSVSREKKERFSLILESASTNQTSMYLCASSKSGTVFWQYFGPGTRLTVL.

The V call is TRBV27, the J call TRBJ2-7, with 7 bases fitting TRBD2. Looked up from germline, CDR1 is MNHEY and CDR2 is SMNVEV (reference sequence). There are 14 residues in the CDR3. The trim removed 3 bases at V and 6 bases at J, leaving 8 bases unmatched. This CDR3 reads CASSLRGSGREQYF. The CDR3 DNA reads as TGTGCCAGCAGTTTGCGGGGGTCGGGACGCGAGCAGTACTTC.

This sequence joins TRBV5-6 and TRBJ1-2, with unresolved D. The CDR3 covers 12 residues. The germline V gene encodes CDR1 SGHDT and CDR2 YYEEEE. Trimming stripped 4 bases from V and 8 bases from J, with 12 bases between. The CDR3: CASSPLEGGYTF. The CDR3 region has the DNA TGTGCCAGCAGCCCCCTGGAAGGAGGCTACACCTTC.

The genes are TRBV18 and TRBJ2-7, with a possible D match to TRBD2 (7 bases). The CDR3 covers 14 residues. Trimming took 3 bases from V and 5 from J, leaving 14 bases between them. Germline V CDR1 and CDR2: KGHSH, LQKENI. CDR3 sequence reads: CASSPNGGPHEQYF. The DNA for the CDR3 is TGTGCCAGCTCACCGAACGGGGGGCCCCACGAGCAGTACTTC.

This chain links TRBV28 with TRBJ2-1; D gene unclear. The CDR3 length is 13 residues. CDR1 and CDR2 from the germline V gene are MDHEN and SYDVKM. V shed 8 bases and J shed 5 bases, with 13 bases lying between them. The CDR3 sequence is CASADTINNEQFF. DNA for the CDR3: TGTGCCAGCGCCGACACGATCAACAATGAGCAGTTCTTC.

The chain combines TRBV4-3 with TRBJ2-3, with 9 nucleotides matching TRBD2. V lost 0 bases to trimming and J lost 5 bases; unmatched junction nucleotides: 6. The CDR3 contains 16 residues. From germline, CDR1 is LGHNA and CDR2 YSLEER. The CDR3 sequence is CASSQERAGGGDTQYF. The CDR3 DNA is TGCGCCAGCAGCCAAGAACGAGCGGGGGGCGGAGATACGCAGTATTTT.

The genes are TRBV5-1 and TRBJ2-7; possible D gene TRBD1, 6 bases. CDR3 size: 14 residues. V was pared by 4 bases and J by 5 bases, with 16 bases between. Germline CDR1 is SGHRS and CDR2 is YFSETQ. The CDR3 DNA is TGCGCCAGCAGCCGACAAGGGGGAGCGGACGAGCAGTACTTC. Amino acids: CASSRQGGADEQYF.

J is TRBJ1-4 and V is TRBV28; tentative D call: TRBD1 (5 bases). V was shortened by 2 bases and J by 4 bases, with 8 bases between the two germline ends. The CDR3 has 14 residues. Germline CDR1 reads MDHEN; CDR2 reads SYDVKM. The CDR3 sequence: CASSLEQVNEKLFF. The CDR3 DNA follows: TGTGCCAGCAGTTTAGAACAGGTTAATGAAAAACTGTTTTTT.

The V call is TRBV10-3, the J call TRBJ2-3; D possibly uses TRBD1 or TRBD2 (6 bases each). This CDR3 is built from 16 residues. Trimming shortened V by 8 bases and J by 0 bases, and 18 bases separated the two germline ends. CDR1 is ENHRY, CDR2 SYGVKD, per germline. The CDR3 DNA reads TGTGCCATCTCCCTGGAGGGGGGTACAAGCACAGATACGCAGTATTTT. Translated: CAISLEGGTSTDTQYF.

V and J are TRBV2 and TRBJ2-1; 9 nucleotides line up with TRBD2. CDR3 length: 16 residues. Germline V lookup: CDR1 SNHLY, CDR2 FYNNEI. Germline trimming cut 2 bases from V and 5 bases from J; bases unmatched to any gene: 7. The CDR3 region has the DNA TGTGCCAGCAGTGAACGGTTAGCGGGGGAAAACAATGAGCAGTTCTTC. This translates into CASSERLAGENNEQFF. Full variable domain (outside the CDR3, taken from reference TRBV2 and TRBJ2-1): EPEVTQTPSHQVTQMGQEVILRCVPISNHLYFYWYRQILGQKVEFLVSFYNNEISEKSEIFDDQFSVERPDGSNFTLKIRSTKLEDSAMYFCASSERLAGENNEQFFGPGTRLTVL.

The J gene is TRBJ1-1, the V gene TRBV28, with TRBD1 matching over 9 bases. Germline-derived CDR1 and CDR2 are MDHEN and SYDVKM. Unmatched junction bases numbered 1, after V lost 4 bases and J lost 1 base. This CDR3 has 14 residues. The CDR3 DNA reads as TGTGCCAGCAGTTCGGGACAGGGGAACACTGAAGCTTTCTTT. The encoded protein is CASSSGQGNTEAFF.

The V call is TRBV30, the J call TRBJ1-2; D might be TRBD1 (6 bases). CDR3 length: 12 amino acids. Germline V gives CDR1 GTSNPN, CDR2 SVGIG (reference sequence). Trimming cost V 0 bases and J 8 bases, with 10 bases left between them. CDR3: CAWSVWGAGYTF. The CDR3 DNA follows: TGTGCCTGGAGTGTTTGGGGGGCAGGCTACACCTTC.

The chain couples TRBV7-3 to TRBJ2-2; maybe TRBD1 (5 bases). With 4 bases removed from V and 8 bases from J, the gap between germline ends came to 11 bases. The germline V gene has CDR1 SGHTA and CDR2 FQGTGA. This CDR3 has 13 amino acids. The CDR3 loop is CASSSRGSGELFF. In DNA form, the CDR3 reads TGTGCCAGCAGCTCAAGGGGATCGGGGGAGCTGTTTTTT.

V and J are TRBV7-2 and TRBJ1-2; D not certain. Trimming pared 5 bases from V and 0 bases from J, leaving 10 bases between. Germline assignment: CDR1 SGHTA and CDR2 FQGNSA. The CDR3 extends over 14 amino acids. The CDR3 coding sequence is TGTGCCAGCAGCGCGACAACTGCTAACTATGGCTACACCTTC. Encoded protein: CASSATTANYGYTF.

CDR3: CASSYSGQHGEQFF. The CDR3 nucleotides are TGTGCCAGCAGTTACTCCGGACAGCATGGTGAGCAGTTCTTC. The rearrangement joins TRBV6-2 or TRBV6-3 to TRBJ2-1, with D perhaps matching TRBD1 (6 bases). The ends were cut back, 0 bases at V and 9 bases at J, with 12 bases in the middle. The CDR3 contains 14 residues. Germline V gene data show CDR1 as MNHEY and CDR2 as SVGEGT.

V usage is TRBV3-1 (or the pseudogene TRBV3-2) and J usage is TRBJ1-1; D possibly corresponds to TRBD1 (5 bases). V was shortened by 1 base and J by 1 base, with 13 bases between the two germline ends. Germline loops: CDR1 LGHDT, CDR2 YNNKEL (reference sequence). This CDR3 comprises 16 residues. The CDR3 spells CASSQAGVLQNTEAFF. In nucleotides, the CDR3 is TGTGCCAGCAGCCAAGCGGGGGTTCTACAGAACACTGAAGCTTTCTTT.

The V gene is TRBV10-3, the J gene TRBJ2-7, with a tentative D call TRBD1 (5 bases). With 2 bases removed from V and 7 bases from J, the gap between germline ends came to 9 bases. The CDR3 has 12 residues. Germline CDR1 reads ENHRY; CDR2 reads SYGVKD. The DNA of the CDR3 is TGTGCCATCAGTGAGAGTGGGGCAGAGCAGTACTTC. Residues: CAISESGAEQYF.